The 17 T cell receptor beta chains below were found in one sample sequenced in a study of cytomegalovirus exposure and HLA in healthy donors. A multiplex PCR was run with 60 Vbeta primers and 13 Jbeta primers. Only in-frame clones appear in the TCRdb table, and some are missing; sequencing was by immunoSEQ multiplex PCR. Among some 130,000 clones, approximately 89% were seen once, and the ten largest hold approximately 6.7%. Sequencing was carried out using PBMCs. These receptor sequences come from a woman aged 25 to 45 in good health and CMV-seropositive.

The chain has TRBV28 and TRBJ1-5; D is possibly TRBD1 (5 bases). V lost 1 base, J lost 7 bases, and 8 bases lay in between. Germline CDR1 and CDR2: MDHEN and SYDVKM. CDR3 length: 13 amino acids. CDR3 DNA: TGTGCCAGCAGTTTATTGGGGGGACAGCCCCAGCATTTT. This sequence encodes CASSLLGGQPQHF.

CDR3 amino acids: CASSPSGGWNEQFF. DNA of the CDR3: TGTGCCAGCAGTCCGTCGGGGGGGTGGAATGAGCAGTTCTTC. The genes are TRBV5-8 and TRBJ2-1; 8 positions agree with TRBD2. The germline V gene has CDR1 SGHTS and CDR2 YDEGEE. The J segment lost 7 bases and the V segment lost 5 bases, leaving 8 bases of the junction unmatched. This CDR3 comprises 14 residues.

The V call is TRBV6-6, the J call TRBJ1-5; D gene uncertain. This CDR3 has 12 amino acids. Trimming left V 8 bases short and J 2 bases short, with 7 bases between. The V gene's germline CDR1 is MNHNY and CDR2 SVGAGI (reference sequence). CDR3 DNA sequence: TGTGCCAGCCGCGAGCGCAATCAGCCCCAGCATTTT. Protein sequence: CASRERNQPQHF.

On this clone itself: Sequence at one end of the junction differs from germline and may be a read error. V usage is TRBV5-6 and J usage is TRBJ2-5, with 12 bases that match TRBD2. This CDR3 comprises 15 residues. CDR1 is SGHDT and CDR2 is YYEEEE in the germline V gene. In DNA, the CDR3 is TGTGCCAGCAGCCGGACTAGCGGGGAACAAGAGGCCCAGTACTTC. Translated, it gives CASSRTSGEQEAQYF.

The chain joins TRBV2 to TRBJ1-1; D is uncertain. The germline V gene has CDR1 SNHLY and CDR2 FYNNEI. V was shortened by 7 bases and J by 3 bases, with 6 bases between the two germline ends. There are 11 residues in the CDR3. CDR3 bases: TGTGCCAGCATCCCCTACACTGAAGCTTTCTTT. Translated, it gives CASIPYTEAFF. The entire variable domain, with the rest obtained from reference TRBV2 and TRBJ1-1, is as follows: EPEVTQTPSHQVTQMGQEVILRCVPISNHLYFYWYRQILGQKVEFLVSFYNNEISEKSEIFDDQFSVERPDGSNFTLKIRSTKLEDSAMYFCASIPYTEAFFGQGTRLTVV.

On this clone: One junction end does not reproduce the germline sequence, and a read error may be involved. The V gene is TRBV7-9, the J gene TRBJ1-6; 7 bases match TRBD1. Germline lookup yields CDR1 SEHNR and CDR2 FQNEAQ (reference sequence). The CDR3 runs to 16 residues. The CDR3 DNA is TGTTCCAGCAGCAAACAGGGGAACGCCTATAATTCACCCCTCCACTTT. Translation: CSSSKQGNAYNSPLHF.

CDR3 in DNA: TGTGCCAGCAGCTCCTCAGGGCCTAGCTCCTACAATGAGCAGTTCTTC. Protein: CASSSSGPSSYNEQFF. The chain recombines TRBV7-9 with TRBJ2-1, with D possibly matching TRBD1 (5 bases). With 4 bases removed from V and 0 bases from J, the gap between germline ends came to 13 bases. Germline CDR1 is SEHNR and CDR2 is FQNEAQ (reference sequence). The CDR3 runs to 16 residues.

This clone is a singleton in its sample. The chain employs TRBV5-1 and TRBJ1-4, with D possibly TRBD1 on 5 matching bases. With 2 bases removed from V and 7 bases from J, the gap between germline ends came to 15 bases. CDR3 length: 15 residues. Germline V CDR1 and CDR2: SGHRS, YFSETQ. CDR3 sequence: CASSFGGVNGEKLFF. CDR3 in DNA: TGCGCCAGCAGCTTCGGGGGAGTTAACGGTGAAAAACTGTTTTTT.

The chain carries TRBV4-2 and TRBJ2-5, with D unclear. The ends were cut back, 1 base at V and 2 bases at J, with 20 bases in the middle. Per germline, CDR1 LGHNA and CDR2 YNFKEQ. The CDR3 covers 18 residues. CDR3 nucleotide sequence: TGTGCCAGCAGCCAAGTGGCAATGGCCGCTTCCAGGCAAGAGACCCAGTACTTC. It specifies CASSQVAMAASRQETQYF.

This clone showed up just a few times. J is TRBJ2-1 and V is TRBV7-8; 7 nucleotides match TRBD2. The CDR3 covers 18 residues. V was clipped by 4 bases and J by 7 bases; unmatched bases: 19. Per the germline V gene, CDR1 is SGHVS and CDR2 is FQNEAQ. The CDR3 region is CASSSKRLAGLSKNEQFF. The CDR3 nucleotides read TGTGCCAGCAGCTCCAAAAGACTAGCCGGTCTCTCTAAAAATGAGCAGTTCTTC.

V is TRBV2 and J is TRBJ2-5; TRBD2 is a possible D gene (6 bases). Germline loops: CDR1 SNHLY, CDR2 FYNNEI. Trimming pared 7 bases from V and 5 bases from J, leaving 14 bases between. CDR3 size: 13 residues. CDR3: CASNNEAGETQYF. The CDR3 DNA reads TGTGCCAGCAACAACGAGGCGGGGGAGACCCAGTACTTC. Full variable domain (missing parts from reference TRBV2 and TRBJ2-5): EPEVTQTPSHQVTQMGQEVILRCVPISNHLYFYWYRQILGQKVEFLVSFYNNEISEKSEIFDDQFSVERPDGSNFTLKIRSTKLEDSAMYFCASNNEAGETQYFGPGTRLLVL.

The rearrangement joins TRBV28 to TRBJ1-1; 8 nucleotides line up with TRBD1. V shed 5 bases and J 4 bases; nucleotides not matched to a gene: 12. The CDR3 extends over 16 amino acids. Per the germline V gene, CDR1 is MDHEN and CDR2 is SYDVKM. CDR3 nucleotide sequence: TGTGCCAGCAGTCCCTCAGGACAGGGTGGATTCACTGAAGCTTTCTTT. It translates to CASSPSGQGGFTEAFF.

The chain is built from TRBV10-3 and TRBJ2-3; TRBD2 is a possible D gene (6 bases). This CDR3 has 15 residues. The germline gives CDR1 ENHRY, CDR2 SYGVKD. V was clipped by 7 bases and J by 1 base, with 15 bases between them. Here the CDR3 reads CAITSKGLGTDTQYF. CDR3 in DNA: TGTGCCATCACCAGCAAGGGACTTGGCACAGATACGCAGTATTTT.

The genes are TRBV5-1 and TRBJ2-2, with TRBD2 identical over 14 bases. CDR3 length equals 18 residues. Germline CDR1 and CDR2: SGHRS and YFSETQ. V lost 2 bases and J lost 2; bases outside the gene matches: 5. In nucleotides, the CDR3 is TGCGCCAGCAGCTTCCCCGGGACTAGCGGGGGAAACACCGGGGAGCTGTTTTTT. It is translated as CASSFPGTSGGNTGELFF.

In regard to this clone: The sample carries other DNA sequences with the same CDR3. The V call is TRBV12-1, the J call TRBJ1-4; the table gives TRBD1 as D, unverified against the DNA. TRBV12-1 has pseudogene status. The CDR3 runs 15 residues. The CDR3 region has the DNA TGTGCCAGCAGCCTCAACAGGGCGGAGGATGAAAAACTGTTTTTT. This translates into CASSLNRAEDEKLFF.

This rearrangement joins TRBV10-3 to TRBJ2-1; TRBD2 matches 8 bases. The length of the CDR3 is 16 residues. Germline loops: CDR1 ENHRY, CDR2 SYGVKD. Trimming removed 0 bases from V and 0 bases from J; junction bases left unmatched: 1. The CDR3 reads CAISESSGSSYNEQFF. CDR3 coding DNA: TGTGCCATCAGTGAGTCCAGCGGGAGCTCCTACAATGAGCAGTTCTTC.

The V gene is TRBV9, the J gene TRBJ2-2, with 7 bases identical to TRBD2. This CDR3 is built from 14 residues. From germline, CDR1 is SGDLS and CDR2 YYNGEE. V was pared by 0 bases and J by 4 bases, with 0 bases of the junction left unmatched. This CDR3 reads CASSVGGSTGELFF. The DNA for the CDR3 is TGTGCCAGCAGCGTAGGCGGGAGCACCGGGGAGCTGTTTTTT. Full variable domain (remainder filled in from reference TRBV9 and TRBJ2-2): DSGVTQTPKHLITATGQRVTLRCSPRSGDLSVYWYQQSLDQGLQFLIQYYNGEERAKGNILERFSAQQFPDLHSELNLSSLELGDSALYFCASSVGGSTGELFFGEGSRLTVL.